This TCR beta chain is from a study of multiple sclerosis patients with progressive multifocal leukoencephalopathy. Described time point: before natalizumab initiation. This CDR3 comprises 15 residues. Germline V CDR1 and CDR2: SGHTA, FQGTGA. Trimming removed 5 bases at V and 4 bases at J, with 15 bases between. Concerning this clone itself: The antigen is not known.

The data were produced by immunoSEQ multiplex PCR, yet TCRdb's version contains in-frame clones alone and is incomplete. The table has about 32,000 clones, 92% seen once. Study-level findings and limits: At PML onset, no shared TRBV or TRBJ gene usage was seen. Expanded clones at PML onset predated and persisted through natalizumab therapy.

Material for sequencing was PBMCs. The receptor comes from a man younger than 45 with multiple sclerosis. The gene calls are TRBV7-3 and TRBJ2-1; no clear D. CDR3 sequence (DNA): TGTGCCAGCAGCCCCACCGGGCCGGATTACAATGAGCAGTTCTTC. Translating it yields CASSPTGPDYNEQFF.